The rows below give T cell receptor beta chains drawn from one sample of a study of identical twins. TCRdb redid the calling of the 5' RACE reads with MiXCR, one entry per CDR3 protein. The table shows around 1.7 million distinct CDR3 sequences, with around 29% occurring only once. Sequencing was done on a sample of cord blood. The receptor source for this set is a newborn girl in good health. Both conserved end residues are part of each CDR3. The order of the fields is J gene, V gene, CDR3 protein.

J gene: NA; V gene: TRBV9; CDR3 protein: CASSVDSGSVYEQYF
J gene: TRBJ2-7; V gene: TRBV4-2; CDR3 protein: CASSQDRGFYEQYF
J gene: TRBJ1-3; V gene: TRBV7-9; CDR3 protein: CASSLALRTKGNTIYF
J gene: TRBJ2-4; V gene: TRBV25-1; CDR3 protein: CASSPTGSAIQYF
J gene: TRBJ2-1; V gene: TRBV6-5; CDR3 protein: CARAAGDNEQFF
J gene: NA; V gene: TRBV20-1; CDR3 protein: CSGVGGYEQYF
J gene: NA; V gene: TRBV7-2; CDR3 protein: CASSLFLGGAGGSGEQYF
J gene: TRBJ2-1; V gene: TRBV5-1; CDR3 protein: CASSESVAGSSYNEQFF
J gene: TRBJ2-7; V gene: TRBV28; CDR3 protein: CASSSLGQGISYEQYF
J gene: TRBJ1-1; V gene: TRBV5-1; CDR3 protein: CASSAFTGANTEAFF
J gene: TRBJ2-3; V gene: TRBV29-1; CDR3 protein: CSVDGLLDPRPNINTDTQYF
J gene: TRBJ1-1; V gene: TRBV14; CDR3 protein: CASSQTTGSTEAFF
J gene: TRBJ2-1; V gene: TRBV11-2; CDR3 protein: CASGLAGLFF
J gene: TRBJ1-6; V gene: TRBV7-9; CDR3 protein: CASSNYGTGGLSYNSPLHF
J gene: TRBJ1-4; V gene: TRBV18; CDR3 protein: CASSSTRGPATNEKLFF
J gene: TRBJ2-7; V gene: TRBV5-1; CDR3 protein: CASSRTSISYEQYF
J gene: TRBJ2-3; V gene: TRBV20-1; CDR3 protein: CSATIAGTDTQYF
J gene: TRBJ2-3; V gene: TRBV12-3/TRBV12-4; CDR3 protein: CASSLRRDRSTDTQYF
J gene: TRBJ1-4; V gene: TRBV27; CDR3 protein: CASSLITGGFNEKLFF
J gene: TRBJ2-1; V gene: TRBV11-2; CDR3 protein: CASSLPTGDHNEQFF
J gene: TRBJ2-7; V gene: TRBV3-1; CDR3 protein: CASSQDPLARLRQQYF
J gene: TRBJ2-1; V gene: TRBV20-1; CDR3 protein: CSARASQYDEQFF
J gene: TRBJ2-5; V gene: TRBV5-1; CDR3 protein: CASSPGRLQETQYF
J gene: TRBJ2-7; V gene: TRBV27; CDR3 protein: CASSLTPGTAPSEQYF
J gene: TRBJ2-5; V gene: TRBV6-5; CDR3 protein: CASSRQRNQETQYF
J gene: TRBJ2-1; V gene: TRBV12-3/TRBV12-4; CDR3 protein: CASSSFRDSAVLSYNEQFF
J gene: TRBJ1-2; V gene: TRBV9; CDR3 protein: CASSVGLLSYGCTF